This T cell receptor (beta chain) was sequenced in a study of blood T cells in healthy people across ages. This clonotype appeared a few times. The CDR3 totals 13 residues. Per the germline V gene, CDR1 is SGHTA and CDR2 is FQGNSA. J lost 10 bases, V lost 1 base, and 7 bases had no gene match. Using a J-beta primer mix together with a sample-barcoded 5' primer, a second PCR was run for about 6 to 11 cycles. TCRdb itself ran the 5' RACE reads through MiXCR, one entry per CDR3 protein. The repertoire holds about 800,000 distinct CDR3 sequences, 55% to 75% seen once, with 20% to 25% in the top ten. Sequencing was carried out using blood. The chain links TRBV7-2 to TRBJ2-7; 7 nucleotides line up with TRBD2. The source is a man under 40 in good health. DNA for the CDR3: TGTGCCAGCAGCTTAGGAGCCCAGCGGGATCAGTACTTC. Translation: CASSLGAQRDQYF.